The sequence of this TCR beta chain was determined in a study of blood T cell repertoires in COVID-19. Study information: Both acute and convalescent COVID-19 samples were obtained from the United States, Italy and Spain. T cells, B-cell-depleted T cells, or PBMCs provided the cDNA or gDNA that served as material.

Methods used by the authors: Amplification with reference gene primers provided the estimates of nucleated cell counts. Using immunoSEQ multiplex PCR, the repertoire was profiled, and TCRdb retains in-frame clones only, with some absent. That table is the source of V, J and clone size, and D and trimming were worked out from the DNA. The sample consists of about 160,000 clones, roughly nine tenths of them appearing once. Germline values: CDR1 SGHRS, CDR2 YFSETQ. V lost 3 bases and J lost 1; bases outside the gene matches: 0. The CDR3 runs to 13 residues. The receptor's source is a woman aged 65 to 85 with acute or convalescent COVID-19. The chain couples TRBV5-1 to TRBJ2-7; 8 nucleotides line up with TRBD1. Sequencing was done on a sample of peripheral blood. The CDR3 region is CASSWTGSYEQYF. Written as DNA, the CDR3 is TGCGCCAGCAGCTGGACAGGGTCCTACGAGCAGTACTTC.